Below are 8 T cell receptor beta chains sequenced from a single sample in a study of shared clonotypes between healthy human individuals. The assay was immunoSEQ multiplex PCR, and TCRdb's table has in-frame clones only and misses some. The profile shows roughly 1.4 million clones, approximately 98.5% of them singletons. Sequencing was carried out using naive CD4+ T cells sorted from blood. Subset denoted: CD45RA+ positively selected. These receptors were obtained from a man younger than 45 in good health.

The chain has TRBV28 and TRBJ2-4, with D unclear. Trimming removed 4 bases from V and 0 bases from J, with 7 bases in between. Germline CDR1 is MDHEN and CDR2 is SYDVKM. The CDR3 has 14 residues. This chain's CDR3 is CASSSNPAKNIQYF. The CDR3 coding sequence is TGTGCCAGCAGTTCCAATCCAGCCAAAAACATTCAGTACTTC.

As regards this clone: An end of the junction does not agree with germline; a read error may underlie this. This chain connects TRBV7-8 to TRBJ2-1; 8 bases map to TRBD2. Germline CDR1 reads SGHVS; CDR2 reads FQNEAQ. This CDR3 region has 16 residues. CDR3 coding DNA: TGTGCCAGCACCTTACGGGGGGGACTACCCTACAATGAGCAGTTCTTC. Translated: CASTLRGGLPYNEQFF.

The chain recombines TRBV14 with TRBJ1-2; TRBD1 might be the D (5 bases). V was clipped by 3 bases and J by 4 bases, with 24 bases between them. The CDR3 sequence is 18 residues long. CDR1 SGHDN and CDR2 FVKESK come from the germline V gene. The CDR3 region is CASSQGYPGTILRYGYTF. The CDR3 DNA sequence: TGTGCCAGCAGCCAGGGGTACCCGGGGACCATCCTTCGCTATGGCTACACCTTC.

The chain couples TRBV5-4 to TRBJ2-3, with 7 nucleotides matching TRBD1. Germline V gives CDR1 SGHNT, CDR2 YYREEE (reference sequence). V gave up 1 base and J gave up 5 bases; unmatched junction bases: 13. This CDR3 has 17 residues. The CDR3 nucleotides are TGTGCCAGCAGCTTGAGGGCAAGTGACAGGGTGGGAGATACGCAGTATTTT. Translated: CASSLRASDRVGDTQYF.

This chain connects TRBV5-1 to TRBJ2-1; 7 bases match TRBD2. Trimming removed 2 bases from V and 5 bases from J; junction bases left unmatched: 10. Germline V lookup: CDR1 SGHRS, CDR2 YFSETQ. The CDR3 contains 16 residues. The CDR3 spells CASSFPAGALDNEQFF. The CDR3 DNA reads TGCGCCAGCAGCTTTCCTGCGGGAGCTTTGGACAATGAGCAGTTCTTC.

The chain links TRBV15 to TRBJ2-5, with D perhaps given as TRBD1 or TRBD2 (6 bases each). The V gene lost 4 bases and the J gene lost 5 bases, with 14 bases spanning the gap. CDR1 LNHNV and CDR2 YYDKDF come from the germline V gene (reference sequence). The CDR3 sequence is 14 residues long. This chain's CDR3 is CATSKGGGPETQYF. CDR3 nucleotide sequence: TGTGCCACCAGCAAGGGGGGAGGTCCGGAGACCCAGTACTTC.

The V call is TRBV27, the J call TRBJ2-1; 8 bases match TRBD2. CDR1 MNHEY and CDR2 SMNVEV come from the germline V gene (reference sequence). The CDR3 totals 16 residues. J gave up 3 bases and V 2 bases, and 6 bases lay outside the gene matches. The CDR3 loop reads CASSLLGLGFYNEQFF. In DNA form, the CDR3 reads TGTGCCAGCAGTTTACTGGGACTAGGCTTCTACAATGAGCAGTTCTTC.

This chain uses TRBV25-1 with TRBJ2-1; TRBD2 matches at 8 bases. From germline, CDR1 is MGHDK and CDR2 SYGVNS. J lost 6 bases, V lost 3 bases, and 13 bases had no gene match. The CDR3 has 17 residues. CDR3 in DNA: TGTGCCAGCAGTGAGTTAACCGGGAGGGCCAAAGGCAATGAGCAGTTCTTC. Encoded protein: CASSELTGRAKGNEQFF.